This T cell receptor beta chain stems from a study of monozygotic twins with inflammatory bowel disease. Following a re-call of the 5' RACE reads, TCRdb has one entry per CDR3 protein and lacks DNA. Seen in this sample are more than 300,000 distinct CDR3 sequences; the ten most common clones hold 2% to 3%. Germline V lookup: CDR1 SQVTM, CDR2 ANQGSEA. There are 16 residues in the CDR3. This TCR came from a human donor with ulcerative colitis or Crohn's disease, or a healthy co-twin of an affected twin (not recorded which). The specimen sequenced was blood. V gene TRBV29-1 combines with J gene TRBJ1-1. The CDR3 sequence is CSVEYGVWARNTEAFF.